These 5 T cell receptor beta chains share one sample of origin, sequenced in a study of post-analysis software for immune sequencing data. General study results and limits: There were roughly 5 TRBV segments more frequent in patients than controls, and TRBV5-6, TRBV5-1 and TRBV20-1 were among them.

Their antigens remain unidentified. Unique-molecular-identifier-tagged TCR beta cDNA libraries were used. TCRdb re-called the PCR reads with MiXCR, one entry per CDR3 protein. The sample carries roughly 870,000 distinct CDR3 sequences, approximately 57% recorded once. Material: blood. Receptors were obtained from a girl aged 10-17 years with multiple sclerosis.

A single count supports this clonotype. The genes are TRBV7-9 and TRBJ2-1; D not resolved. The CDR3 is 14 residues long. Germline V gene lookup returns CDR1 SEHNR and CDR2 FQNEAQ (reference sequence). Trimming stripped 1 base from V and 7 bases from J, with 11 bases between. The CDR3 sequence is CASSLGSLGNEQFF. CDR3 sequence (DNA): TGTGCCAGCAGCTTAGGCTCTTTAGGAAATGAGCAGTTCTTC.

The V call is TRBV4-1, the J call TRBJ1-4; D might be TRBD1 (6 bases). CDR3 size: 16 residues. Germline V gene lookup returns CDR1 MGHRA and CDR2 YSYEKL. The V and J ends lost 0 bases and 10 bases respectively, with 18 bases between them. CDR3 nucleotides: TGCGCCAGCAGCCAAGAACCAGGGGCAGGAGGCGGAAAACTGTTTTTT. Protein: CASSQEPGAGGGKLFF.

The sample holds a few counts of this clonotype. This chain's CDR3 is CASTASGTYNEQFF. Written as DNA, the CDR3 is TGCGCCAGCACCGCTAGCGGTACCTACAATGAGCAGTTCTTC. This chain links TRBV5-1 with TRBJ2-1; 7 bases line up with TRBD2. Germline-derived CDR1 and CDR2 are SGHRS and YFSETQ. Trimming at V came to 6 bases and at J to 2 bases, leaving 5 bases not matched to a gene. This CDR3 contains 14 residues. Together with reference TRBV5-1 and TRBJ2-1, the CDR3 gives the full variable domain: KAGVTQTPRYLIKTRGQQVTLSCSPISGHRSVSWYQQTPGQGLQFLFEYFSETQRNKGNFPGRFSGRQFSNSRSEMNVSTLELGDSALYLCASTASGTYNEQFFGPGTRLTVL.

The genes are TRBV5-1 and TRBJ2-7, with TRBD1 matching over 7 bases. The length of the CDR3 is 15 residues. Looked up from germline, CDR1 is SGHRS and CDR2 is YFSETQ. The V and J ends lost 0 bases and 3 bases, in that order; junction bases with no gene match: 6. As DNA, the CDR3 is TGCGCCAGCAGCTTGGACAGGGGATCTGGCTACGAGCAGTACTTC. Translation gives CASSLDRGSGYEQYF.

V usage is TRBV7-3 and J usage is TRBJ2-4; 7 nucleotides agree with TRBD2. Near its end, the DNA agrees better with TRBJ2-5, so the J call may be wrong. Germline CDR1 and CDR2: SGHTA and FQGTGA. The CDR3 is 15 amino acids. The CDR3 loop reads CASSYGLGHQETQYF. The DNA for the CDR3 is TGTGCCAGCAGCTACGGACTAGGGCACCAAGAGACCCAGTACTTC.